This T cell receptor beta chain was sequenced for a study of T-cell reconstitution after alpha-beta-depleted transplantation in children. Broader study findings: Reports say that about two months after transplant, the alpha-beta T cells came out of several hundred graft clones that had expanded. Newly produced T cells mostly provided counts and TCRbeta diversity after one year, as hyperexpanded clones declined. Where some patients showed high TCRbeta diversity at day 60, it came from recipient T cells and thymic progenitors that had survived.

Unique molecular identifiers were used to barcode this TCRbeta library. TCRdb passed the PCR reads through MiXCR, listing each CDR3 protein once. This table has roughly 790,000 distinct CDR3 sequences, 15% to 20% appearing once. This clonotype appeared a few times. Its antigen is still unknown. The CDR3 consists of 13 residues. CDR1 and CDR2 from the germline V gene are SQVTM and ANQGSEA. Losses at the gene ends were 8 bases for V and 4 bases for J; bases not matched to a gene: 3. The TCR sequence derives from a male patient under 18 who had a stem cell transplant for acute lymphoblastic leukemia, so the T cells may come from the graft donor. This sequence joins TRBV29-1 and TRBJ1-6; 9 bases are a match to TRBD1. The sample in question was PBMCs, mostly from graft donor cells, obtained 360 days after TCRalphabeta/CD19-depleted stem cell transplant. CDR3 sequence (DNA): TGCAGCCCCGGGACAGGGTATAATTCACCCCTCCACTTT. This codes for CSPGTGYNSPLHF. Full variable domain (rest looked up from reference TRBV29-1 and TRBJ1-6): SAVISQKPSRDICQRGTSLTIQCQVDSQVTMMFWYRQQPGQSLTLIATANQGSEATYESGFVIDKFPISRPNLTFSTLTVSNMSPEDSSIYLCSPGTGYNSPLHFGNGTRLTVT.